These 14 T cell receptor beta chains were sequenced from one sample in a study of shared clonotypes between healthy human individuals. TCRdb keeps only in-frame clones here, not all; method: immunoSEQ multiplex PCR. The sample consists of 1,500,000 or so clones, around 95% of them appearing once. The sequencing input was naive CD4+ T cells sorted from blood. The sample's subset: CD45RA+ positively selected. The receptor source for this set is a man between 25 and 39 years old in good health.

The chain employs TRBV28 and TRBJ2-1; D might be TRBD2 (5 bases). Per the germline V gene, CDR1 is MDHEN and CDR2 is SYDVKM. Trimming shortened V by 7 bases and J by 2 bases, and 27 bases separated the two germline ends. This CDR3 has 19 amino acids. As DNA, the CDR3 is TGTGCCAGCAACTTCCCCCCTTCTGGGCTAGCTAAGGCCTACAATGAGCAGTTCTTC. Protein: CASNFPPSGLAKAYNEQFF.

This rearrangement joins TRBV9 to TRBJ2-2; a possible D gene is TRBD1 (5 bases). The CDR3 is made up of 16 amino acids. Germline V gene data show CDR1 as SGDLS and CDR2 as YYNGEE. V dropped 0 bases and J dropped 1 base, with 10 bases sitting between them. CDR3 sequence reads: CASSVAGQVNTGELFF. The CDR3, as DNA: TGTGCCAGCAGCGTAGCCGGACAAGTGAACACCGGGGAGCTGTTTTTT.

V gene TRBV5-1 combines with J gene TRBJ2-4; D possibly corresponds to TRBD2 (5 bases). This CDR3 spans 17 amino acids. Trimming left V 0 bases short and J 1 base short, with 14 bases between. Germline assignment: CDR1 SGHRS and CDR2 YFSETQ. The CDR3 sequence: CASSLADGSVAKNIQYF. The CDR3 DNA sequence: TGCGCCAGCAGCTTGGCCGATGGGAGTGTTGCCAAAAACATTCAGTACTTC.

The chain is built from TRBV19 and TRBJ1-5; 12 bases line up with TRBD1. The germline gives CDR1 LNHDA, CDR2 SQIVND (reference sequence). The CDR3 length is 14 residues. V trimming: 6 bases; J trimming: 5 bases; junction bases outside the gene matches: 2. CDR3 loop: CASSGTGGHQPQHF. The CDR3 DNA reads as TGTGCCAGTAGCGGGACAGGGGGCCATCAGCCCCAGCATTTT.

The CDR3: CASSLLAGGHNEQFF. CDR3 bases: TGCGCCAGCAGCCTCCTAGCGGGAGGCCACAATGAGCAGTTCTTC. This chain connects TRBV5-1 to TRBJ2-1; TRBD2 aligns across 11 bases. Germline trimming cut 4 bases from V and 5 bases from J; bases unmatched to any gene: 5. CDR1 is SGHRS, CDR2 YFSETQ, per germline. This CDR3 region has 15 residues.

The V gene is TRBV7-3, the J gene TRBJ2-3; 14 bases match TRBD2. CDR3 length: 17 residues. V lost 4 bases to trimming and J lost 7 bases; unmatched junction nucleotides: 10. Looked up from germline, CDR1 is SGHTA and CDR2 is FQGTGA. The CDR3 region has the DNA TGTGCCAGCAGCTCCCCGGGACTAGCGGGAGAGGGAAATACGCAGTATTTT. Protein product: CASSSPGLAGEGNTQYF.

The gene calls are TRBV5-1 and TRBJ2-7; TRBD1 matches at 7 bases. The CDR3 totals 13 residues. Looked up from germline, CDR1 is SGHRS and CDR2 is YFSETQ. V lost 0 bases, J lost 6 bases, and 3 bases stayed unmatched. In DNA form, the CDR3 reads TGCGCCAGCAGCTTGGGACAGGGTTTCGAGCAGTACTTC. Protein product: CASSLGQGFEQYF.

In nucleotides, the CDR3 is TGTGCCAGCTCACCATCCAGGGAGGGCTATGGCTACACCTTC. It is translated as CASSPSREGYGYTF. The V call is TRBV18, the J call TRBJ1-2; D is possibly TRBD1 (5 bases). The V end lost 2 bases, the J end lost 4 bases, and 11 bases lay between the germline ends. Germline loops: CDR1 KGHSH, CDR2 LQKENI. This CDR3 region has 14 residues. Filled out from reference TRBV18 and TRBJ1-2, the complete variable domain reads NAGVMQNPRHLVRRRGQEARLRCSPMKGHSHVYWYRQLPEEGLKFMVYLQKENIIDESGMPKERFSAEFPKEGPSILRIQQVVRGDSAAYFCASSPSREGYGYTFGSGTRLTVV.

The chain is built from TRBV25-1 and TRBJ2-6, with D unresolved. V was clipped by 4 bases and J by 4 bases, with 5 bases between them. This CDR3 contains 13 residues. CDR1 and CDR2 from the germline V gene are MGHDK and SYGVNS. The CDR3 reads CASSGAGANVLTF. Here the CDR3 DNA reads TGTGCCAGCAGTGGCGCAGGGGCCAACGTCCTGACTTTC.

V and J are TRBV5-6 and TRBJ2-3; 9 nucleotides match TRBD2. Trimming took 4 bases from V and 1 from J; bases not matched to a gene: 13. From germline, CDR1 is SGHDT and CDR2 YYEEEE. This CDR3 region has 18 residues. CDR3 bases: TGTGCCAGCAGCCGGTTAGCGGGAGTGCATACTGGCACAGATACGCAGTATTTT. Translating it yields CASSRLAGVHTGTDTQYF.

The rearrangement uses TRBV11-2 and TRBJ2-3; 10 bases line up with TRBD2. V lost 7 bases to trimming and J lost 4 bases; unmatched junction nucleotides: 8. Germline V gene data show CDR1 as SGHAT and CDR2 as FQNNGV. The CDR3 has 15 amino acids. The CDR3 protein is CASILRGTSADTQYF. The CDR3 bases are TGTGCCAGCATCCTACGTGGGACTAGCGCAGATACGCAGTATTTT.

This clone was observed a handful of times. This chain's CDR3 is CASSSQGRGNTIYF. The CDR3 DNA is TGTGCCAGCAGTTCCCAGGGACGTGGAAACACCATATATTTT. The rearrangement uses TRBV28 and TRBJ1-3, with D maybe TRBD1 (5 bases). The germline V and J ends were trimmed by 4 bases and 3 bases, with 10 bases remaining between them. There are 14 residues in the CDR3. Germline V gene data show CDR1 as MDHEN and CDR2 as SYDVKM.

The rearrangement links TRBV5-1 to TRBJ1-4, with D tentatively TRBD1 (5 bases). Germline V gene data show CDR1 as SGHRS and CDR2 as YFSETQ. Trimming left V 7 bases short and J 0 bases short, with 19 bases between. There are 17 residues in the CDR3. CDR3 nucleotides: TGCGCCAGCGGGATTAGGGAGAGGGGTGCAACTAATGAAAAACTGTTTTTT. Protein sequence: CASGIRERGATNEKLFF.

Only a few counts were recorded for this clone. The J gene is TRBJ1-4, the V gene TRBV19; 7 bases fit TRBD1. The CDR3 length is 13 residues. CDR1 and CDR2 (germline): LNHDA, SQIVND (reference sequence). After removal of 6 bases from V and 8 bases from J, the junction contained 6 bases not matched to a gene. The CDR3 DNA sequence: TGTGCCAGTAGCCCGACAGGGCGCGAAAAACTGTTTTTT. It is translated as CASSPTGREKLFF.